The 11 T cell receptor beta chains presented below share a single source sample, sequenced in a study of T cell responses to AZD1222 COVID-19 vaccine. Clones were sequenced by immunoSEQ multiplex PCR, and TCRdb holds only the in-frame ones, with some missing. The data contain around 200,000 clones, 85% to 95% of them singletons. The sample here was peripheral blood, taken on day 0 of AZD1222 vaccination. The receptors here all came from an adult in good health.

This chain connects TRBV30 to TRBJ1-2; D gene uncertain. Trimming shortened V by 4 bases and J by 5 bases, and 8 bases separated the two germline ends. CDR3 size: 11 residues. Germline lookup yields CDR1 GTSNPN and CDR2 SVGIG (reference sequence). The CDR3 is CAWTWRYGYTF. CDR3 bases: TGTGCCTGGACCTGGCGGTATGGCTACACCTTC.

V and J are TRBV21-1 and TRBJ2-7; the table calls TRBD1, which could not be checked here. TRBV21-1 is listed as a pseudogene. This CDR3 is built from 15 residues. The CDR3, as DNA: TGTGCCAGCAGCAAAGATAGGGACAGGGGGCTCGAGCAGTACTTC. Encoded protein: CASSKDRDRGLEQYF.

The chain links TRBV15 to TRBJ1-1; no firm D call. Trimming took 0 bases from V and 3 from J, leaving 8 bases between them. CDR1 LNHNV and CDR2 YYDKDF come from the germline V gene (reference sequence). There are 14 residues in the CDR3. The CDR3 sequence: CATSRDGRDTEAFF. For the CDR3, the DNA is TGTGCCACCAGCAGAGACGGACGGGACACTGAAGCTTTCTTT.

The chain recombines TRBV18 with TRBJ1-1, with no clear D. The germline V gene has CDR1 KGHSH and CDR2 LQKENI. The CDR3 runs 14 residues. The germline V and J ends were trimmed by 2 bases and 7 bases, with 14 bases remaining between them. CDR3 in DNA: TGTGCCAGCTCACCAAGTGCTGAGGCCTATGAAGCTTTCTTT. Translated, it gives CASSPSAEAYEAFF.

V and J are TRBV7-9 and TRBJ1-2; D is possibly TRBD1 (5 bases). Germline V lookup: CDR1 SEHNR, CDR2 FQNEAQ (reference sequence). The length of the CDR3 is 14 residues. Trimming cost V 3 bases and J 7 bases, with 15 bases left between them. Here the CDR3 reads CASSLLRDGGGYTF. The CDR3 DNA is TGTGCCAGCAGCTTGCTCCGGGACGGAGGTGGCTACACCTTC.

The chain recombines TRBV5-6 with TRBJ1-4; TRBD1 aligns across 8 bases. V dropped 4 bases and J dropped 0; count of bases not matched to a gene: 11. The CDR3 is 18 amino acids. CDR1 is SGHDT and CDR2 is YYEEEE in the germline V gene. The CDR3 DNA is TGTGCCAGCAGCCCTGGACAGGGTCAAGGGCCAACTAATGAAAAACTGTTTTTT. Encoded protein: CASSPGQGQGPTNEKLFF.

The chain carries TRBV6-5 and TRBJ1-1; no definite D call. CDR1 MNHEY and CDR2 SVGAGI come from the germline V gene. CDR3 length: 14 residues. V was clipped by 3 bases and J by 0 bases, with 8 bases between them. This CDR3 is CASSYHWMNTEAFF. The CDR3 bases are TGTGCCAGCAGTTATCATTGGATGAACACTGAAGCTTTCTTT.

The CDR3 is CASGLRTYEQYF. The DNA of the CDR3 is TGTGCCAGCGGGCTGAGGACCTACGAGCAGTACTTC. This chain connects TRBV6-5 to TRBJ2-7; no clear D. The CDR3 spans 12 residues. Germline V gene data show CDR1 as MNHEY and CDR2 as SVGAGI. V dropped 8 bases and J dropped 2 bases, with 10 bases sitting between them.

The chain is built from TRBV27 and TRBJ1-6; D gene ambiguous. This CDR3 is 14 amino acids long. V shed 8 bases and J shed 9 bases, with 17 bases lying between them. In germline, CDR1 is MNHEY, CDR2 SMNVEV (reference sequence). DNA for the CDR3: TGTGCCAGCCCTCGCGGGCTAAGAGGTTCACCCCTCCACTTT. Translated, it gives CASPRGLRGSPLHF.

This chain joins TRBV10-1 and TRBJ2-1, with D perhaps TRBD1 (5 bases). V lost 2 bases and J 5 bases, leaving 13 bases between the germline ends. The CDR3 totals 15 residues. The V gene's germline CDR1 is WNHNN and CDR2 SYGVQD (reference sequence). CDR3 sequence (DNA): TGCGCCAGCAGTGAGGCACTTTTAGGGGACAATGAGCAGTTCTTC. This gives the protein CASSEALLGDNEQFF.

The chain couples TRBV7-8 to TRBJ2-4, with D maybe TRBD1 (6 bases). This CDR3 contains 16 residues. Trimming pared 1 base from V and 4 bases from J, leaving 14 bases between. Looked up from germline, CDR1 is SGHVS and CDR2 is FQNEAQ. DNA of the CDR3: TGTGCCAGCAGCTTAGACGCAGGGGCGTTAAAAAACATTCAGTACTTC. The encoded protein is CASSLDAGALKNIQYF.